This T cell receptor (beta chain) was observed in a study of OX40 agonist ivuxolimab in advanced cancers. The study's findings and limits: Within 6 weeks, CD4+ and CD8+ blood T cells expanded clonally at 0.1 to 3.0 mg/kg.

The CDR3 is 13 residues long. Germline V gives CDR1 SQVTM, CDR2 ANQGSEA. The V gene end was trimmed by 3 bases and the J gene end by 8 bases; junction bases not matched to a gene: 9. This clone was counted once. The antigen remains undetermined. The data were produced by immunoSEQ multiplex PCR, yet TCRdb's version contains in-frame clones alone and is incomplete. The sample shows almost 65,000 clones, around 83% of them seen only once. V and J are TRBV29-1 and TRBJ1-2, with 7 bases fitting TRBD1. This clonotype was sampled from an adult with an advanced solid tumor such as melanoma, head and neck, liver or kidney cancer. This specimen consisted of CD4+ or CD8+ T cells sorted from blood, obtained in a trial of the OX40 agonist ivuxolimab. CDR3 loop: CSVDLEGAGGYTF. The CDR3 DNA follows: TGCAGCGTTGATCTTGAGGGGGCAGGGGGCTACACCTTC.